The T cell receptor (beta chain) under discussion was sequenced for a study of blood T cell repertoires in COVID-19. Germline CDR1 is MRHNA and CDR2 is SNTAGT. V lost 5 bases to trimming and J lost 4 bases, with 15 bases between them. The CDR3 consists of 14 residues. Clones were sequenced by immunoSEQ multiplex PCR, and TCRdb holds only the in-frame ones, with some missing. The table has 300,000 or so clones, about nine tenths seen once. Each recovered donor of Cohort 3 presented with two negative PCRs, clearance, or symptom resolution. The clonotype originates from a woman between 18 and 29 years old who had recovered from COVID-19. J is TRBJ2-7 and V is TRBV6-4; D not resolved. Sequencing was carried out using PBMCs or T cells enriched from blood (not recorded which). The CDR3 here is CASSLDSSRYEQYF. CDR3 in DNA: TGTGCCAGCAGTCTAGACTCTTCCCGTTACGAGCAGTACTTC.